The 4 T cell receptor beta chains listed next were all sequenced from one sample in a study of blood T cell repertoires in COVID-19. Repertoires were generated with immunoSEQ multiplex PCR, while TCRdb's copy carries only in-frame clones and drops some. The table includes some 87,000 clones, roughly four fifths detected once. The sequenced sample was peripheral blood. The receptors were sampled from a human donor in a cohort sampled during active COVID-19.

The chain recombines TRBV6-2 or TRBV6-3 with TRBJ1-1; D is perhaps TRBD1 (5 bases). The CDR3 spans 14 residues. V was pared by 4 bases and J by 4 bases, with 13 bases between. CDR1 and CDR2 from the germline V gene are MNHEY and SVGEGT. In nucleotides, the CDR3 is TGTGCCAGCAGTTCCTGGGACGGGGGCACTGAAGCTTTCTTT. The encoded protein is CASSSWDGGTEAFF.

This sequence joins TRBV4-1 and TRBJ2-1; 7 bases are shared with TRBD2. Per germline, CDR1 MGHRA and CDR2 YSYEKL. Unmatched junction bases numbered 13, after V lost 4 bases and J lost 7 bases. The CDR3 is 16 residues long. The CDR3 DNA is TGCGCCAGCAGCCCTTCCCCCTCGGGGGGAAGTAATGAGCAGTTCTTC. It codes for CASSPSPSGGSNEQFF.

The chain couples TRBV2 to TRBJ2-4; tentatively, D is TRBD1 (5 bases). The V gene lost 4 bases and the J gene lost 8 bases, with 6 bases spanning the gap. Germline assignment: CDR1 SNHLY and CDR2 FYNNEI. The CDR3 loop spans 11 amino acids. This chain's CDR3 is CASSGTHIQYF. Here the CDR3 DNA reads TGTGCCAGCAGTGGGACACACATTCAGTACTTC.

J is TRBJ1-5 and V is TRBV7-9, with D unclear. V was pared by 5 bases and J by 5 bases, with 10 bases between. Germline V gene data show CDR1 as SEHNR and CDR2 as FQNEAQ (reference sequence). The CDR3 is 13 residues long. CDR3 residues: CASSEGGHQPQHF. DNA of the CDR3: TGTGCCAGCAGCGAGGGCGGTCATCAGCCCCAGCATTTT.